This T cell receptor (beta chain) was sequenced for a study of CD8+ T cells in alopecia areata. Indicated treatment: oral pan-JAK inhibitor, 5-10 mg twice daily. RNA was isolated and reverse transcribed to cDNA, the sequencing template. Assay: immunoSEQ multiplex PCR; the TCRdb copy retains only in-frame clones and omits some. The sample gives about 190,000 clones, 55% to 70% of which show up once; approximately 0.7% is in the top ten. The germline gives CDR1 SGHRS, CDR2 YFSETQ. The V end lost 6 bases, the J end lost 2 bases, and 11 bases lay between the germline ends. The length of the CDR3 is 13 residues.

The chain links TRBV5-1 to TRBJ2-5; a possible D gene is TRBD1 (6 bases). The source is a human donor with alopecia areata. The specimen was CD4+ T cells sorted from blood, collected at week 4, from a patient treated with tofacitinib. The DNA for the CDR3 is TGCGCCAGCATGGTGACAGGTCAAGAGACCCAGTACTTC. It yields the protein CASMVTGQETQYF.